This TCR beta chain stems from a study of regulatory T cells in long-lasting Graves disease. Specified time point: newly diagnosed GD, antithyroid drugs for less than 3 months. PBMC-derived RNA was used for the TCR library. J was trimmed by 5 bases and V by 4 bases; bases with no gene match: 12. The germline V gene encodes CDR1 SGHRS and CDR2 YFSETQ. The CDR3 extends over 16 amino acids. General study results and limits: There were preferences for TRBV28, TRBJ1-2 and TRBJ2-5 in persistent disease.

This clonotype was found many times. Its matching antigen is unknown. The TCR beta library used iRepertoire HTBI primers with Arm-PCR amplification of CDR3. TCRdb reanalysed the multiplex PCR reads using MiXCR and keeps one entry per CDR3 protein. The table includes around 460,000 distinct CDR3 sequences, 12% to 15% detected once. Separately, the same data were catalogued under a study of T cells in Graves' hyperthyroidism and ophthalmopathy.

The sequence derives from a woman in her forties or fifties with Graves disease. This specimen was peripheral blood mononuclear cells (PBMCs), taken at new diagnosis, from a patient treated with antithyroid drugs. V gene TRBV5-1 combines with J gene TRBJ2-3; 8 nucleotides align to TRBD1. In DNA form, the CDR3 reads TGCGCCAGCAGCATGCCCCGGACAGGGCCGAAAGATACGCAGTATTTT. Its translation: CASSMPRTGPKDTQYF.